This TCR beta chain was recorded in a study of human T cells and chemical hapten exposure. CDR1 and CDR2 from the germline V gene are SNHLY and FYNNEI. Deletions cut 6 bases from V and 7 bases from J, with 13 bases between. The CDR3 length is 14 residues. Individual cDNA molecules had unique molecular identifiers attached to them by the library. TCRdb reprocessed the RACE reads with MiXCR, giving one entry per CDR3 protein. Of around 85,000 distinct CDR3 sequences listed, 13% are singletons. The time point here: patch test 3, about 24 weeks after DPC sensitization. As for treatment: therapeutic diphenylcyclopropenone sensitization with weekly scalp DPC. Broader study findings: Among TCRs, those above 1 in 1000 frequency were unaffected by DPC sensitization.

In the case of this clonotype: Its antigen is still unknown.

The V gene is TRBV2, the J gene TRBJ1-6; maybe TRBD1 (6 bases). This sequence was found in a woman aged 50 to 60 with alopecia areata. Some clones in this sample may be carry-over from other donors' samples. Sample: whole blood, taken in connection with sensitization to the hapten diphenylcyclopropenone (DPC). The CDR3 spells CASRVAGENSPLHF. The CDR3 DNA follows: TGTGCCAGCAGGGTGGCAGGGGAAAATTCACCCCTCCACTTT.